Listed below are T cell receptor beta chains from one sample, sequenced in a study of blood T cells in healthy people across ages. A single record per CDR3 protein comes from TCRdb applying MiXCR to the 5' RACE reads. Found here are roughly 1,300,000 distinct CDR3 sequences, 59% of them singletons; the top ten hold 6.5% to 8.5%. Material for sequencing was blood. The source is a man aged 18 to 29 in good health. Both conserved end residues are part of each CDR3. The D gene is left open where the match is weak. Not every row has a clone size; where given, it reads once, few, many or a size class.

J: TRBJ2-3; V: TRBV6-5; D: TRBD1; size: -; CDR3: CASSYGPGGKDTQYF; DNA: TGTGCCAGCAGTTACGGGCCAGGGGGCAAAGATACGCAGTATTTT
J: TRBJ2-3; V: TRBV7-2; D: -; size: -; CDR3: CASSSSRDTDTQYF; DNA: TGTGCCAGCAGCTCTTCCCGGGACACAGATACGCAGTATTTT
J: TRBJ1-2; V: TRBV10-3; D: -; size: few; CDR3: CAAGALNYTF; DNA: TGTGCCGCCGGTGCTTTAAACTACACCTTC
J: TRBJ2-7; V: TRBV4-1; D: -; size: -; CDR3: CASSPTTQGSYEQYF; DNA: TGCGCCAGCAGCCCGACCACGCAGGGGTCCTACGAGCAGTACTTC
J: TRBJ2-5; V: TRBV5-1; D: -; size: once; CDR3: CASSQEDGTRETQYF; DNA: TGCGCCAGCAGCCAAGAGGACGGAACTCGGGAGACCCAGTACTTC
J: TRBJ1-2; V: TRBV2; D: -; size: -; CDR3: CASSDSYTF; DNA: TGTGCCAGCAGTGACTCCTACACCTTC
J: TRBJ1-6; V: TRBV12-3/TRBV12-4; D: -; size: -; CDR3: CASSEVDRLHRSSNSPLHF; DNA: TGTGCCAGCAGTGAAGTCGACAGGCTCCACCGTAGCAGTAATTCACCCCTCCACTTT
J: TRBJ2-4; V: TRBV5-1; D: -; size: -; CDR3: CACSWTTEFKNIQYF; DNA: TGCGCCTGCAGCTGGACTACAGAATTCAAAAACATTCAGTACTTC
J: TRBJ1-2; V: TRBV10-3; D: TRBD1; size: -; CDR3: CAALQGPGGYGYTF; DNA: TGTGCCGCACTACAGGGTCCAGGGGGCTATGGCTACACCTTC
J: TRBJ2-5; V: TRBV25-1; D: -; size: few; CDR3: CASSDWGYETQYF; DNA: TGTGCCAGCAGTGACTGGGGGTATGAGACCCAGTACTTC
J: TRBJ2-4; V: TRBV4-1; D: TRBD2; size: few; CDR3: CASSRASGRVYIQYF; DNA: TGCGCCAGCAGCCGAGCTAGCGGGAGGGTATACATTCAGTACTTC
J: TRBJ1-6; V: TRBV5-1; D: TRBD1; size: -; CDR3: CASSYQGAENSPLHF; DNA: TGCGCCAGCAGCTACCAGGGGGCTGAGAATTCACCCCTCCACTTT
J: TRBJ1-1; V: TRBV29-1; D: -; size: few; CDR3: CSVVRSGTNTEAFF; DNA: TGCAGCGTTGTTCGGTCAGGGACGAACACTGAAGCTTTCTTT
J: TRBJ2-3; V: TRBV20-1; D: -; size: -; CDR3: CSASSLGPKDTQYF; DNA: TGCAGTGCTAGCTCTCTAGGGCCGAAAGATACGCAGTATTTT
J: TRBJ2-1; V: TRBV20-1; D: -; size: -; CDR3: CSASRAGNHEQFF; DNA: TGTAGTGCTAGTCGGGCGGGGAACCATGAGCAGTTCTTC
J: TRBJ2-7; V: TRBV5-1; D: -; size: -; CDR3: CASSLFSTLEQYF; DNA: TGCGCCAGCAGCTTGTTTAGTACCCTGGAGCAGTACTTC
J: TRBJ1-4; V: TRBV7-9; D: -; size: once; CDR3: CASSLVGTKNEKLFF; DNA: TGTGCCAGCAGCTTAGTGGGGACAAAAAATGAAAAACTGTTTTTT
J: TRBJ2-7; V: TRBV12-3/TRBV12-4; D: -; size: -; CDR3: CASRRHFSSSVGDEQYF; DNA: TGTGCCAGCAGGAGACACTTTTCTAGCTCAGTTGGCGACGAGCAGTACTTC
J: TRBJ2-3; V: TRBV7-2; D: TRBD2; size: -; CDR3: CASSTGTSGSTQYF; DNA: TGTGCCAGCAGCACCGGGACTAGCGGGAGTACGCAGTATTTT
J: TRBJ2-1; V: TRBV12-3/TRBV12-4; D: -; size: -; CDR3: CASSLRQGGEQFF; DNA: TGTGCCAGCAGCTTAAGACAGGGAGGTGAGCAGTTCTTC
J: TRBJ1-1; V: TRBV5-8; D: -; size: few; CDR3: CASSLTGWAEAFF; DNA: TGTGCCAGCAGCTTGACGGGTTGGGCTGAAGCTTTCTTT
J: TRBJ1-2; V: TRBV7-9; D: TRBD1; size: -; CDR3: CASSSPSGQFDGYTF; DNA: TGTGCCAGCAGCTCCCCGTCGGGACAGTTTGATGGCTACACCTTC
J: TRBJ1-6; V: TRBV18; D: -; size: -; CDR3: CASSPPRGRNSPLHF; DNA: TGTGCCAGCTCACCACCGAGGGGCCGGAATTCACCCCTCCACTTT
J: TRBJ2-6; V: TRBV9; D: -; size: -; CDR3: CASSVAQGIGANVLTF; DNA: TGTGCCAGCAGCGTAGCTCAGGGAATAGGGGCCAACGTCCTGACTTTC
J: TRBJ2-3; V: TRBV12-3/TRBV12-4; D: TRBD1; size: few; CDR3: CASGRDRESDTQYF; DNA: TGTGCCAGCGGGCGGGACAGGGAGTCAGATACGCAGTATTTT
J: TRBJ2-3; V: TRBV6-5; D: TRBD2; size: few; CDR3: CATGGGGLTDTQYF; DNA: TGTGCCACGGGAGGGGGAGGCCTCACAGATACGCAGTATTTT
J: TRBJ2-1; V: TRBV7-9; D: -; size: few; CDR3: CASSFMRNEQFF; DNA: TGTGCCAGCAGCTTCATGAGGAATGAGCAGTTCTTC
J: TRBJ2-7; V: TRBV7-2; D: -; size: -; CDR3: CASSPGQRGVEQYF; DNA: TGTGCCAGCAGCCCAGGACAGCGCGGGGTCGAGCAGTACTTC
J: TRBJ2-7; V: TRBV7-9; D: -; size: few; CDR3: CASSQGTREQYF; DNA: TGTGCCAGCAGTCAGGGGACAAGAGAGCAGTACTTC
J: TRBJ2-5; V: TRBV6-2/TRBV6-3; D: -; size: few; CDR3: CASILDSGETQYF; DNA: TGTGCCAGCATCCTAGACAGCGGAGAGACCCAGTACTTC
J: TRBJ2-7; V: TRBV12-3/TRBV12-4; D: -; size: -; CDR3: CASGGTETPYEQYF; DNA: TGTGCCAGCGGAGGGACAGAAACCCCCTACGAGCAGTACTTC
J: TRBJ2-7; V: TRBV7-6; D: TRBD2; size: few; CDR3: CASSLAGLAGGHYYEQYF; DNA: TGTGCCAGCAGCTTAGCTGGTCTAGCGGGGGGCCATTACTACGAGCAGTACTTC
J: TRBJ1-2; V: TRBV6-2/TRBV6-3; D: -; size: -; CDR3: CASAESRVARGYTF; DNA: TGTGCCAGCGCCGAATCCAGGGTGGCGCGTGGCTACACCTTC
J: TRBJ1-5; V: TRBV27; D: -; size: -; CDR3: CASSLFGVGQPQHF; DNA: TGTGCCAGCAGTTTATTTGGGGTAGGTCAGCCCCAGCATTTT
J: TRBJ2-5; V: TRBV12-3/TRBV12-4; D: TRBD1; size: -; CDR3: CASSRDSGVETQYF; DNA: TGTGCCAGCAGTAGGGACAGTGGGGTAGAGACCCAGTACTTC
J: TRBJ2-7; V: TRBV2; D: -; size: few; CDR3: CASTFRPPTYEQYF; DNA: TGTGCCAGCACCTTCAGGCCACCTACCTACGAGCAGTACTTC
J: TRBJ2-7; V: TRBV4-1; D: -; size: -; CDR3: CASSQPPRDEQYF; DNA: TGCGCCAGCAGCCAACCCCCTAGGGACGAGCAGTACTTC
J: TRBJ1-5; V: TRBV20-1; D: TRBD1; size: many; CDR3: CSARTTYGTDIISQHF; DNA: TGCAGTGCTAGGACTACATACGGGACAGACATTATATCGCAGCATTTT
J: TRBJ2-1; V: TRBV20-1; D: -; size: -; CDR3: CSAPKPLGDNEQFF; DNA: TGCAGTGCTCCTAAACCGCTAGGGGACAATGAGCAGTTCTTC
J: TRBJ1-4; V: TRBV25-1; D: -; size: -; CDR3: CASGAGVVEKLFF; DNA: TGTGCCAGCGGAGCAGGGGTCGTGGAAAAACTGTTTTTT
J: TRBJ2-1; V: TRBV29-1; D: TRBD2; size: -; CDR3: CSAARGSGPYRSSYNEQFF; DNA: TGCAGCGCCGCCCGGGGTAGCGGGCCATATCGGAGCTCCTACAATGAGCAGTTCTTC
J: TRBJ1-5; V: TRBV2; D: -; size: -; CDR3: CAIDGGRGDQPQHF; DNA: TGTGCCATAGACGGGGGGCGCGGAGATCAGCCCCAGCATTTT
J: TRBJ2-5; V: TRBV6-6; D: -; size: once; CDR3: CASSYAEGQETQYF; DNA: TGTGCCAGCAGTTACGCCGAAGGGCAAGAGACCCAGTACTTC
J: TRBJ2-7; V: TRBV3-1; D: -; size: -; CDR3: CASSATGFSPEQYF; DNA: TGTGCCAGCAGCGCGACAGGCTTCTCCCCCGAGCAGTACTTC
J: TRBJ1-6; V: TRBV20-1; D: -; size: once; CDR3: CSASTRRNSPLHF; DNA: TGCAGTGCTAGTACGAGAAGAAATTCACCCCTCCACTTT
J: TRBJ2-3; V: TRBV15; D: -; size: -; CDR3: CATSRERASTDTQYF; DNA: TGTGCCACCAGCAGAGAACGGGCTAGCACAGATACGCAGTATTTT